The next 29 T cell receptor beta chains were all read from a single sample in a study of T cell repertoires in cytomegalovirus infection. MiXCR, applied by TCRdb to the reads, yields one record per CDR3 protein. The table records about 260,000 distinct CDR3 sequences, about 13% of them present only once. Source material: PBMCs. The receptors originated from a human donor in good health (CMV status not recorded). Some clones in this sample may be carry-over from other donors' samples.

This clonotype came up a few times. CDR3 sequence (DNA): TGTGCCAGTAGTACCCCCGACGATCAAGAGACCCAGTACTTC. The encoded protein is CASSTPDDQETQYF. The rearrangement links TRBV19 to TRBJ2-5; D gene ambiguous. V was clipped by 4 bases and J by 2 bases, with 11 bases between them. The CDR3 is made up of 14 amino acids. CDR1 LNHDA and CDR2 SQIVND come from the germline V gene (reference sequence).

This clonotype was picked up many times. The chain recombines TRBV6-2 or TRBV6-3 with TRBJ1-2; D call uncertain. Between the trimmed V and J ends, which lost 2 bases and 2 bases, there was a span of 3 bases. This CDR3 has 12 residues. Germline V gene data show CDR1 as MNHEY and CDR2 as SVGEGT. CDR3 sequence (DNA): TGTGCCAGCAGTTACGAAAACTATGGCTACACCTTC. Translating it yields CASSYENYGYTF.

This clonotype was seen a few times. J is TRBJ2-1 and V is TRBV29-1, with 10 bases that match TRBD2. This CDR3 is 16 amino acids long. Germline V gene sequence: CDR1 SQVTM, CDR2 ANQGSEA. V lost 5 bases and J lost 8; bases outside the gene matches: 15. For the CDR3, the DNA is TGCAGCGTTTCAATAGGAGCGGGAGGGCCTGGGTATGAGCAGTTCTTC. This codes for CSVSIGAGGPGYEQFF.

This clonotype was seen ten or more times. The V call is TRBV6-2 or TRBV6-3, the J call TRBJ2-1, with D maybe TRBD2 (6 bases). The V end lost 6 bases, the J end lost 2 bases, and 11 bases lay between the germline ends. CDR1 and CDR2 from the germline V gene are MNHEY and SVGEGT. The CDR3 has 14 amino acids. Here the CDR3 DNA reads TGTGCCAGCAGGGGGACTGGCGCCTACAATGAGCAGTTCTTC. Translation gives CASRGTGAYNEQFF.

This clonotype has a count of ten or more. The chain couples TRBV28 to TRBJ1-2, with TRBD1 identical over 11 bases. Per germline, CDR1 MDHEN and CDR2 SYDVKM. Trimming removed 5 bases from V and 4 bases from J; junction bases left unmatched: 6. CDR3 size: 15 residues. The CDR3 is CASSKKGQGAYGYTF. DNA of the CDR3: TGTGCCAGCAGTAAGAAAGGACAGGGGGCCTATGGCTACACCTTC.

The chain combines TRBV5-1 with TRBJ2-3; 11 nucleotides match TRBD1. The CDR3 is made up of 18 amino acids. V lost 6 bases, J lost 6 bases, and 18 bases stayed unmatched. Germline V gene lookup returns CDR1 SGHRS and CDR2 YFSETQ. In DNA form, the CDR3 reads TGCGCCAGCAAGGTTTCAGGGACAGGGGGATCCTCCAGCGATACGCAGTATTTT. It translates to CASKVSGTGGSSSDTQYF.

The chain couples TRBV20-1 to TRBJ2-7, with D possibly being TRBD1 or TRBD2 (6 bases each). V was shortened by 6 bases and J by 2 bases, with 17 bases between the two germline ends. Germline loops: CDR1 DFQATT, CDR2 SNEGSKA (reference sequence). The CDR3 has 14 residues. The DNA of the CDR3 is TGCAGTGCCCAGGGGTCAGGAGGGGCCTACGAGCAGTACTTC. Residues: CSAQGSGGAYEQYF.

Ten or more counts support this clonotype. The CDR3 spells CASSGRTGGFTGNTIYF. As DNA, the CDR3 is TGTGCCAGCAGTGGACGGACAGGGGGCTTCACTGGAAACACCATATATTTT. The chain employs TRBV12-3 or TRBV12-4 and TRBJ1-3; 11 bases line up with TRBD1. V was clipped by 5 bases and J by 2 bases; unmatched bases: 8. The CDR3 totals 17 residues.

The chain combines TRBV7-9 with TRBJ1-5, with TRBD1 as a possible D gene (6 bases). Trimming removed 5 bases from V and 7 bases from J, with 21 bases in between. Germline CDR1 reads SEHNR; CDR2 reads FQNEAQ (reference sequence). The CDR3 has 16 residues. The CDR3: CASSLFTGMGGQPQHF. DNA for the CDR3: TGTGCCAGCAGCCTTTTCACAGGGATGGGAGGACAGCCCCAGCATTTT.

The chain carries TRBV29-1 and TRBJ2-3; a weak D match, TRBD1 (5 bases). CDR1 SQVTM and CDR2 ANQGSEA come from the germline V gene. The CDR3 is 15 residues long. V lost 7 bases and J lost 2, with 19 bases in between. In nucleotides, the CDR3 is TGCAGCGCTCGAGGACACTCGATAAACACAGATACGCAGTATTTT. As protein: CSARGHSINTDTQYF.

This clonotype was seen many times. The rearrangement joins TRBV6-1 to TRBJ1-1; D unclear. V was pared by 8 bases and J by 4 bases, with 14 bases between. Germline V gene data show CDR1 as MNHNS and CDR2 as SASEGT. The CDR3 sequence is 13 residues long. The CDR3: CASLSPATTEAFF. DNA for the CDR3: TGTGCCAGCCTCTCTCCGGCCACCACTGAAGCTTTCTTT.

This sequence joins TRBV6-2 or TRBV6-3 and TRBJ1-1; 7 positions agree with TRBD1. The CDR3 spans 15 residues. The J segment lost 0 bases and the V segment lost 2 bases, leaving 3 bases of the junction unmatched. From germline, CDR1 is MNHEY and CDR2 SVGEGT. CDR3 sequence reads: CASSYRGLLNTEAFF. For the CDR3, the DNA is TGTGCCAGCAGTTACAGGGGGCTATTGAACACTGAAGCTTTCTTT.

The table lists this clonotype with a few counts. The rearrangement joins TRBV5-4 to TRBJ2-7, with D possibly called TRBD1 or TRBD2 (5 bases each). The germline CDR1 and CDR2 sequences are SGHNT and YYREEE (reference sequence). The CDR3 is made up of 16 amino acids. V lost 2 bases and J 2 bases, leaving 17 bases between the germline ends. This CDR3 reads CASSLPPGPATYEQYF. The CDR3 DNA reads as TGTGCCAGCAGCTTACCCCCGGGACCCGCTACCTACGAGCAGTACTTC.

This clonotype turned up a few times. The CDR3 sequence: CASSQDDGGLANTGELFF. DNA for the CDR3: TGCGCCAGCAGCCAAGACGATGGTGGACTCGCGAACACCGGGGAGCTGTTTTTT. J is TRBJ2-2 and V is TRBV4-3; TRBD2 is a possible D gene (5 bases). Trimming stripped 0 bases from V and 0 bases from J, with 14 bases between. CDR3 size: 18 residues. Looked up from germline, CDR1 is LGHNA and CDR2 is YSLEER.

The chain joins TRBV7-3 to TRBJ2-7, with D perhaps TRBD2 (6 bases). Germline CDR1 SGHTA, CDR2 FQGTGA. V was cut by 4 bases and J by 5 bases, with 12 bases left in between. The CDR3 has 13 residues. The CDR3 DNA follows: TGTGCCAGCAGCTCTAGCGCGTTGCACGAGCAGTACTTC. It codes for CASSSSALHEQYF.

This clonotype occurred many times. The rearrangement links TRBV28 to TRBJ1-2; no firm D call. The CDR3 spans 13 residues. V was shortened by 2 bases and J by 7 bases, with 11 bases between the two germline ends. CDR1 is MDHEN and CDR2 is SYDVKM in the germline V gene. This chain's CDR3 is CASSLNRAGGYTF. In DNA, the CDR3 is TGTGCCAGCAGTTTAAATCGGGCGGGTGGCTACACCTTC.

This clonotype was seen many times. This chain joins TRBV7-2 and TRBJ1-5; D unresolved. Trimming took 5 bases from V and 1 from J, leaving 12 bases between them. The V gene's germline CDR1 is SGHTA and CDR2 FQGNSA. The CDR3 is 15 amino acids. CDR3 DNA: TGTGCCAGCAGCCAAGCTTCAGGAAGCAATCAGCCCCAGCATTTT. It is translated as CASSQASGSNQPQHF.

V is TRBV7-8 and J is TRBJ1-6; perhaps TRBD1 as D (6 bases). V shed 4 bases and J shed 10 bases, with 26 bases lying between them. There are 18 residues in the CDR3. Germline V CDR1 and CDR2: SGHVS, FQNEAQ. The CDR3 DNA follows: TGTGCCAGCAGCTCCTCGACAGGAGTCGTACCGATTTTATCACCCCTCCACTTT. This encodes CASSSSTGVVPILSPLHF.

This clonotype was recorded many times. This chain uses TRBV7-3 with TRBJ2-2, with D perhaps matching TRBD1 (6 bases). The germline CDR1 and CDR2 sequences are SGHTA and FQGTGA. V dropped 5 bases and J dropped 2 bases, with 15 bases sitting between them. The CDR3 is 16 amino acids. The DNA of the CDR3 is TGTGCCAGCAGCATCAACCGGGACACCAACACCGGGGAGCTGTTTTTT. It translates to CASSINRDTNTGELFF. Variable domain in full (rest from reference TRBV7-3 and TRBJ2-2): GAGVSQTPSNKVTEKGKYVELRCDPISGHTALYWYRQSLGQGPEFLIYFQGTGAADDSGLPNDRFFAVRPEGSVSTLKIQRTERGDSAVYLCASSINRDTNTGELFFGEGSRLTVL.

This clonotype was recorded at least ten times. The genes are TRBV7-2 and TRBJ2-5; no definite D call. V was shortened by 5 bases and J by 1 base, with 8 bases between the two germline ends. The germline V gene has CDR1 SGHTA and CDR2 FQGNSA. CDR3 length: 13 amino acids. The CDR3 region is CASSLAPQETQYF. DNA for the CDR3: TGTGCCAGCAGCCTCGCCCCCCAAGAGACCCAGTACTTC.

The chain links TRBV5-1 to TRBJ1-6; D is perhaps TRBD1 (6 bases). From germline, CDR1 is SGHRS and CDR2 YFSETQ. V gave up 7 bases and J gave up 5 bases, with 13 bases separating them. This CDR3 has 14 residues. The CDR3 sequence: CASAEGGDNSPLHF. The CDR3 DNA follows: TGCGCCAGCGCCGAAGGGGGAGATAATTCACCCCTCCACTTT.

Many counts were recorded for this clonotype. The chain links TRBV19 to TRBJ2-5; D is possibly TRBD1 or TRBD2 (5 bases each). Germline CDR1 LNHDA, CDR2 SQIVND (reference sequence). The CDR3 loop spans 15 amino acids. Trimming took 5 bases from V and 4 from J, leaving 17 bases between them. CDR3 sequence reads: CASSPRDVSIETQYF. The DNA of the CDR3 is TGTGCCAGTAGTCCAAGGGACGTATCAATAGAGACCCAGTACTTC.

The chain joins TRBV28 to TRBJ1-4, with D possibly TRBD1 on 5 matching bases. V lost 2 bases to trimming and J lost 0 bases, with 10 bases between them. This CDR3 spans 16 amino acids. Germline V gene sequence: CDR1 MDHEN, CDR2 SYDVKM. The CDR3 loop reads CASSLGAASTNEKLFF. CDR3 in DNA: TGTGCCAGCAGTTTAGGGGCAGCCTCAACTAATGAAAAACTGTTTTTT.

This clonotype was counted between two and nine times. The V call is TRBV5-1, the J call TRBJ1-1; TRBD1 might be the D (6 bases). The germline gives CDR1 SGHRS, CDR2 YFSETQ. This CDR3 spans 15 amino acids. V dropped 0 bases and J dropped 1 base, with 10 bases sitting between them. Written as DNA, the CDR3 is TGCGCCAGCAGCTTGGGGGACAAACCGAACACTGAAGCTTTCTTT. This codes for CASSLGDKPNTEAFF. Looking up the rest from reference TRBV5-1 and TRBJ1-1 gives the full variable domain: KAGVTQTPRYLIKTRGQQVTLSCSPISGHRSVSWYQQTPGQGLQFLFEYFSETQRNKGNFPGRFSGRQFSNSRSEMNVSTLELGDSALYLCASSLGDKPNTEAFFGQGTRLTVV.

CDR3 sequence: CASSLPVIGKETQYF. The CDR3 nucleotides are TGTGCCAGCAGTTTGCCAGTCATAGGAAAAGAGACCCAGTACTTC. The chain joins TRBV28 to TRBJ2-5; D unresolved. Germline assignment: CDR1 MDHEN and CDR2 SYDVKM. The length of the CDR3 is 15 residues. Trimming cost V 3 bases and J 3 bases, with 14 bases left between them.

This clonotype was detected many times. This sequence joins TRBV7-2 and TRBJ2-1; no reliable D call. Deletions cut 5 bases from V and 7 bases from J, with 21 bases between. Germline CDR1 and CDR2: SGHTA and FQGNSA. The CDR3 extends over 16 amino acids. The CDR3: CASSRSFIRVGNEQFF. As DNA, the CDR3 is TGTGCCAGCAGCCGATCCTTTATCCGGGTAGGGAATGAGCAGTTCTTC.

This clonotype was observed at least ten times. The rearrangement uses TRBV12-3 or TRBV12-4 and TRBJ2-7, with D maybe TRBD1 (5 bases). CDR3 length: 14 residues. The V gene lost 5 bases and the J gene lost 0 bases, with 11 bases spanning the gap. This chain's CDR3 is CASSPTASSYEQYF. The CDR3, as DNA: TGTGCCAGCAGTCCGACAGCCAGCTCCTACGAGCAGTACTTC.

This clonotype was detected many times. The chain combines TRBV7-2 with TRBJ2-5; tentatively, D is TRBD2 (6 bases). This CDR3 is 16 amino acids long. Per the germline V gene, CDR1 is SGHTA and CDR2 is FQGNSA. Trimming removed 0 bases from V and 5 bases from J, with 16 bases in between. The CDR3 loop is CASSLATGAGRETQYF. In nucleotides, the CDR3 is TGTGCCAGCAGCTTAGCGACGGGAGCGGGCCGGGAGACCCAGTACTTC.

This clonotype was recorded many times. This rearrangement joins TRBV29-1 to TRBJ1-1, with 11 bases that match TRBD1. V trimming: 6 bases; J trimming: 5 bases; junction bases outside the gene matches: 8. Germline lookup yields CDR1 SQVTM and CDR2 ANQGSEA. This CDR3 is 14 amino acids long. The CDR3 nucleotides are TGCAGCGTCCGGACAGGGGGCCTTCATACTGAAGCTTTCTTT. Protein sequence: CSVRTGGLHTEAFF.